This T cell receptor (beta chain) was retrieved from a study of monozygotic twins with inflammatory bowel disease. Overall study results and limits: Differences in immunosuppressive treatment may have been a source of added variability in patient repertoires.

Blood samples of approximately 2.3 ml were drawn from every donor. This CDR3 spans 18 amino acids. To note about this clonotype: Its specificity is unknown.

Template switching appended UMIs that held a 6-nucleotide sample barcode. TCRdb reanalyzed the 5' RACE reads, giving one entry per CDR3 protein sequence and no DNA. In total, the table holds a few hundred thousand distinct CDR3 sequences. This TCR came from a human donor with ulcerative colitis or Crohn's disease, or a healthy co-twin of an affected twin (not recorded which). V usage is TRBV12-3 or TRBV12-4 and J usage is TRBJ2-2; with no DNA, the TCRdb D assignment of TRBD2 cannot be verified. Sequencing was carried out using blood. The CDR3 reads CASSLGWTSGGAVGELFF.